This is a list of T cell receptor beta chains from one sample in a study of blood T cells in healthy people across ages. Using its own MiXCR run on the 5' RACE reads, TCRdb lists one record per CDR3 protein. The table has fewer than 900,000 distinct CDR3 sequences, roughly 44% seen once. Sequenced input: blood. The source is a woman aged 55 to 70 in good health. Each CDR3 is given with its conserved first and last residue. The D gene is left open where the match is weak. Clone size, where shown, is once, few, many, or a class for clones that have expanded.

>TRBV24-1|TRBJ2-1|-|TRBD2
CATSDWGPSSGRENEQFF
TGTGCCACCAGTGACTGGGGACCCTCTAGCGGGAGAGAAAATGAGCAGTTCTTC
>TRBV9|TRBJ2-1|-|TRBD2
CASSTVAGDLYNEQFF
TGTGCCAGCAGCACCGTAGCGGGAGATCTGTACAATGAGCAGTTCTTC
>TRBV7-2|TRBJ2-3|many|TRBD2
CASSLPSGRVGADTQYF
TGTGCCAGCAGCTTACCCTCCGGGAGGGTCGGGGCAGATACGCAGTATTTT
>TRBV6-1|TRBJ2-3|-|-
CASSTPGYTQYF
TGTGCCAGCAGCACCCCCGGGTATACGCAGTATTTT
>TRBV4-3|TRBJ1-2|-|-
CASSQDQGTYGYTF
TGCGCCAGCAGCCAAGATCAAGGGACGTATGGCTACACCTTC
>TRBV12-3/TRBV12-4|TRBJ2-2|-|-
CASSLEQPGDGELFF
TGTGCCAGCAGTTTAGAACAGCCGGGAGACGGGGAGCTGTTTTTT
>TRBV5-1|TRBJ1-6|few|-
CASSLAQDNSPLHF
TGCGCCAGCAGCTTGGCCCAGGATAATTCACCCCTCCACTTT
>TRBV7-9|TRBJ2-3|few|TRBD1
CASSIGTGGPDTQYF
TGTGCCAGCAGCATCGGGACAGGGGGCCCAGATACGCAGTATTTT
>TRBV4-2|TRBJ1-4|-|-
CASSQDATANEKLFF
TGTGCCAGCAGCCAAGATGCGACGGCGAATGAAAAACTGTTTTTT
>TRBV7-9|TRBJ1-5|-|-
CASSLSPGLGNQPQHF
TGTGCCAGCAGCTTGTCGCCAGGGTTGGGCAATCAGCCCCAGCATTTT
>TRBV21-1|TRBJ1-5|few|-
CASSKGVGLNQPQHF
TGTGCCAGCAGCAAAGGAGTAGGGCTCAATCAGCCCCAGCATTTT
>TRBV27|TRBJ1-1|once|-
CASSLTAQPRNTEAFF
TGTGCCAGCAGTTTAACCGCGCAGCCGCGGAACACTGAAGCTTTCTTT
>TRBV7-3|TRBJ1-1|few|TRBD1
CASSGNRGTNTEAFF
TGTGCCAGCAGCGGGAACAGGGGAACGAACACTGAAGCTTTCTTT
>TRBV20-1|TRBJ2-3|-|TRBD2
CSATSRLAGLKDTQYF
TGCAGTGCTACATCCCGACTAGCGGGACTGAAAGATACGCAGTATTTT
>TRBV6-4|TRBJ2-1|-|TRBD2
CASSRTGLAGSEQFF
TGTGCCAGCAGCCGAACGGGACTAGCGGGGAGCGAGCAGTTCTTC
>TRBV7-2|TRBJ2-4|few|TRBD2
CASRIDAGVAKNIQYF
TGTGCCAGCAGAATAGATGCGGGGGTAGCCAAAAACATTCAGTACTTC
>TRBV6-5|TRBJ1-6|-|-
CASSSDRIYNSPLHF
TGTGCCAGCAGTTCGGACAGAATATATAATTCACCCCTCCACTTT
>TRBV6-1|TRBJ2-3|-|TRBD1
CASSPGTGGSGTDTQYF
TGTGCCAGCAGTCCCGGGACAGGGGGTAGCGGCACAGATACGCAGTATTTT
>TRBV9|TRBJ1-6|once|-
CASSEGDTEAPLHF
TGTGCCAGCAGCGAGGGGGACACCGAGGCACCCCTCCACTTT
>TRBV28|TRBJ2-5|few|-
CARGGGGRQETQYF
TGTGCCAGAGGGGGGGGCGGGCGTCAAGAGACCCAGTACTTC
>TRBV4-3|TRBJ2-5|few|TRBD1
CASSQSLRDRTYNEQYF
TGCGCCAGCAGCCAATCGCTCCGGGACAGGACGTACAATGAGCAGTACTTC
>TRBV27|TRBJ2-5|-|TRBD2
CASSEYGTSLGNEQYF
TGTGCCAGCAGTGAATACGGGACTAGTCTCGGGAATGAGCAGTACTTC
>TRBV28|TRBJ1-4|-|TRBD1
CASIRGTGREKLFF
TGCGCCAGCATCCGGGGGACAGGGAGAGAAAAACTGTTTTTT
>TRBV20-1|TRBJ1-1|few|-
CSARGGSMNTEAFF
TGCAGTGCTAGGGGGGGCAGCATGAACACTGAAGCTTTCTTT
>TRBV24-1|TRBJ2-7|-|-
CATSDLTREDGNQYF
TGTGCCACCAGTGATCTTACTAGGGAGGATGGGAACCAGTACTTC
>TRBV28|TRBJ2-6|many|-
CASSLSGPDLTF
TGTGCCAGCAGTTTATCAGGTCCTGACCTGACTTTC
>TRBV7-2|TRBJ2-3|-|TRBD2
CASSLFVRGGQDTQYF
TGTGCCAGCAGCTTATTCGTGCGGGGGGGCCAAGATACGCAGTATTTT
>TRBV20-1|TRBJ1-2|few|TRBD1
CSAREGTGIGYGYTF
TGCAGTGCTAGAGAGGGGACAGGGATAGGGTATGGCTACACCTTC
>TRBV4-3|TRBJ2-3|few|-
CASSQEDRDTQYF
TGCGCCAGCAGCCAAGAGGACAGAGATACGCAGTATTTT
>TRBV4-3|TRBJ2-7|few|-
CASSQVGMGEQYF
TGCGCCAGCAGCCAAGTAGGGATGGGCGAGCAGTACTTC
>TRBV18|TRBJ2-1|-|TRBD1
CASSPPFGQGNDEQFF
TGTGCCAGCTCACCACCGTTCGGACAGGGGAACGATGAGCAGTTCTTC
>TRBV10-2|TRBJ1-3|-|-
CASTTANTIYF
TGCGCCAGCACGACAGCTAACACCATATATTTT
>TRBV3-1|TRBJ2-5|-|TRBD2
CANSPRTSGETQYF
TGTGCCAACAGCCCTAGGACTAGCGGTGAGACCCAGTACTTC
>TRBV12-3/TRBV12-4|TRBJ1-4|-|-
CASSLPGDEKLFF
TGTGCCAGCAGTTTACCTGGGGATGAAAAACTGTTTTTT
>TRBV5-1|TRBJ1-1|-|-
CASSLADGNTEAFF
TGTGCCAGCAGCTTGGCCGACGGGAACACTGAAGCTTTCTTT
>TRBV7-2|TRBJ2-1|many|-
CASSPPGHNEQFF
TGTGCCAGCAGTCCCCCGGGGCACAATGAGCAGTTCTTC
>TRBV6-5|TRBJ2-5|few|TRBD2
CASNGLADFQETQYF
TGTGCCAGCAATGGACTAGCGGACTTTCAAGAGACCCAGTACTTC
>TRBV6-2/TRBV6-3|TRBJ2-5|few|-
CASSSSGASGETQYF
TGTGCCAGCAGTTCCTCGGGGGCCTCGGGGGAGACCCAGTACTTC
>TRBV28|TRBJ2-7|-|TRBD2
CASSSPTSGRYEQYF
TGTGCCAGCAGTTCACCGACTAGCGGGAGATACGAGCAGTACTTC
>TRBV5-1|TRBJ2-7|-|TRBD2
CASAQTSGGNEQYF
TGCGCCAGTGCCCAGACTAGCGGGGGCAATGAGCAGTACTTC
>TRBV29-1|TRBJ2-3|-|TRBD1
CSARQGLTDTQYF
TGCAGCGCTCGACAGGGTCTGACAGATACGCAGTATTTT
>TRBV5-1|TRBJ2-5|-|TRBD2
CASSPSLALYNEQYF
TGCGCCAGCAGCCCCTCACTAGCGCTTTACAATGAGCAGTACTTC
>TRBV25-1|TRBJ1-5|-|-
CASSDRAAGQPQHF
TGTGCCAGCAGTGATAGAGCAGCGGGGCAGCCCCAGCATTTT
>TRBV7-3|TRBJ2-4|-|-
CASSLNTQETRYF
TGTGCCAGCAGCTTAAACACCCAAGAGACCCGGTACTTC
>TRBV6-5|TRBJ2-5|-|-
CASSYSGVGGETQYF
TGTGCCAGCAGTTACTCTGGCGTGGGGGGAGAGACCCAGTACTTC
>TRBV10-1|TRBJ1-1|-|-
CASSLGQPGAEAFF
TGCGCCAGCAGCCTGGGACAACCGGGCGCTGAAGCTTTCTTT
>TRBV19|TRBJ2-3|-|-
CASTGSRTDTQYF
TGTGCCAGTACAGGGAGTCGCACAGATACGCAGTATTTT
>TRBV19|TRBJ1-6|-|-
CASSTGGSPLHF
TGTGCCAGTAGTACTGGAGGTAGTCCCCTCCACTTT